The 15 T cell receptor beta chains in this list originate from one sample, sequenced in a study of response to subunit inactivated influenza vaccine. TCRdb reprocessed the RT-PCR reads via MiXCR and lists one record per CDR3 protein. Seen here are 650,000 to 800,000 distinct CDR3 sequences, approximately 15% observed once, and the top ten hold around 7%. Material: PBMCs from blood, obtained approximately 15 days before vaccination. The receptors shown here come from a man in his fifties who received an inactivated influenza vaccine.

This clonotype showed up just a few times. The rearrangement links TRBV12-3 or TRBV12-4 to TRBJ2-5; 11 nucleotides line up with TRBD2. With 6 bases clipped from V and 2 bases from J, the junction kept 5 bases outside the gene matches. The CDR3 has 15 amino acids. Here the CDR3 reads CASRRLAGFQETQYF. The CDR3, as DNA: TGTGCCAGCAGACGACTAGCGGGGTTTCAAGAGACCCAGTACTTC.

Here the CDR3 reads CASSQVGGTTEAFF. CDR3 sequence (DNA): TGTGCCAGCAGCCAAGTGGGGGGTACCACTGAAGCTTTCTTT. The chain employs TRBV14 and TRBJ1-1; weak D call: TRBD1 (5 bases). The CDR3 spans 14 residues. The germline V and J ends were trimmed by 1 base and 4 bases, with 10 bases remaining between them. Germline CDR1 reads SGHDN; CDR2 reads FVKESK.

The genes are TRBV20-1 and TRBJ1-1, with TRBD1 as a possible D gene (6 bases). Trimming cost V 5 bases and J 1 base, with 11 bases left between them. The CDR3 spans 13 residues. Germline V gene sequence: CDR1 DFQATT, CDR2 SNEGSKA (reference sequence). CDR3 in amino acids: CSASQGANTEAFF. The CDR3 coding sequence is TGCAGTGCTTCACAGGGTGCGAACACTGAAGCTTTCTTT.

The chain carries TRBV5-1 and TRBJ1-1; D gene unclear. V was cut by 0 bases and J by 1 base, with 10 bases left in between. The CDR3 is made up of 15 amino acids. Looked up from germline, CDR1 is SGHRS and CDR2 is YFSETQ. Written as DNA, the CDR3 is TGCGCCAGCAGCTTGGAAGAGGCTGGGAACACTGAAGCTTTCTTT. Translated, it gives CASSLEEAGNTEAFF.

This chain uses TRBV27 with TRBJ1-1; maybe TRBD1 (6 bases). V lost 0 bases, J lost 0 bases, and 11 bases lay in between. The CDR3 has 16 amino acids. CDR1 is MNHEY, CDR2 SMNVEV, per germline (reference sequence). CDR3 amino acids: CASSLSGAEMNTEAFF. CDR3 DNA sequence: TGTGCCAGCAGTTTATCGGGGGCCGAGATGAACACTGAAGCTTTCTTT.

This chain links TRBV28 with TRBJ2-2; D gene unclear. The CDR3 consists of 13 residues. Between the trimmed V and J ends, which lost 6 bases and 2 bases, there was a span of 7 bases. The V gene's germline CDR1 is MDHEN and CDR2 SYDVKM. The CDR3 here is CASRDHNTGELFF. In DNA, the CDR3 is TGTGCCAGCAGGGACCATAACACCGGGGAGCTGTTTTTT.

This clonotype was seen many times. This chain uses TRBV15 with TRBJ1-4; the D is unclear. V was cut by 1 base and J by 8 bases, with 23 bases left in between. CDR1 and CDR2 (germline): LNHNV, YYDKDF (reference sequence). There are 18 residues in the CDR3. In nucleotides, the CDR3 is TGTGCCACCAGCAGAGTACCCAACCGGGGAGGGCTTGGGGAAAAACTGTTTTTT. This encodes CATSRVPNRGGLGEKLFF. The full variable domain, completed using reference TRBV15 and TRBJ1-4, is DAMVIQNPRYQVTQFGKPVTLSCSQTLNHNVMYWYQQKSSQAPKLLFHYYDKDFNNEADTPDNFQSRRPNTSFCFLDIRSPGLGDTAMYLCATSRVPNRGGLGEKLFFGSGTQLSVL.

This clonotype occurred a few times. The gene calls are TRBV4-3 and TRBJ2-3; D is perhaps TRBD2 (6 bases). The V end lost 0 bases, the J end lost 4 bases, and 14 bases lay between the germline ends. Per germline, CDR1 LGHNA and CDR2 YSLEER. This CDR3 spans 16 amino acids. As DNA, the CDR3 is TGCGCCAGCAGCCAAGACCCGGGAGTGTCTTCAGATACGCAGTATTTT. Its protein is CASSQDPGVSSDTQYF.

This clonotype was seen a few times. This chain connects TRBV6-2 or TRBV6-3 to TRBJ2-1; 8 bases agree with TRBD2. The trim removed 7 bases at V and 3 bases at J, leaving 14 bases unmatched. Germline V gives CDR1 MNHEY, CDR2 SVGEGT. This CDR3 has 17 residues. Written as DNA, the CDR3 is TGTGCCAGCACCGACTACACCGGGACTAGAGGCTACAATGAGCAGTTCTTC. Its translation: CASTDYTGTRGYNEQFF.

This clonotype has a single count. The junction and the germline gene differ at one end; a read error may be behind it. The chain links TRBV12-3 or TRBV12-4 to TRBJ2-7; 12 bases are shared with TRBD2. The CDR3 totals 14 residues. Written as DNA, the CDR3 is TGTGCCAGCAGGACTAGCGGGGGTACCTACGAGCTGTACTTC. Protein product: CASRTSGGTYELYF.

In this sample, this clonotype turned up many times. V gene TRBV27 combines with J gene TRBJ2-5, with D perhaps TRBD1 or TRBD2 (6 bases each). In germline, CDR1 is MNHEY, CDR2 SMNVEV (reference sequence). The CDR3 runs 15 residues. V lost 8 bases and J 2 bases, leaving 18 bases between the germline ends. The CDR3 region has the DNA TGTGCCAGCGCCCCAGAGGGGGGCCTTCAAGAGACCCAGTACTTC. Translated, it gives CASAPEGGLQETQYF.

There are many counts of this clonotype. This rearrangement joins TRBV4-2 to TRBJ1-4; D unresolved. CDR1 and CDR2 from the germline V gene are LGHNA and YNFKEQ. This CDR3 region has 14 residues. V lost 1 base and J lost 0, with 3 bases in between. The CDR3 is CASSQVATNEKLFF. CDR3 sequence (DNA): TGTGCCAGCAGCCAAGTTGCAACTAATGAAAAACTGTTTTTT.

V usage is TRBV20-1 and J usage is TRBJ2-1, with 11 bases that match TRBD2. The length of the CDR3 is 15 residues. The V gene end was trimmed by 3 bases and the J gene end by 8 bases; junction bases not matched to a gene: 9. Germline CDR1 DFQATT, CDR2 SNEGSKA (reference sequence). CDR3 DNA sequence: TGCAGTGCTAGCACCGGTAGCGGGGGGGCTTATGAGCAGTTCTTC. This codes for CSASTGSGGAYEQFF.

In its sample, this clonotype was seen a few times. The chain joins TRBV6-1 to TRBJ2-7; 12 nucleotides line up with TRBD2. CDR3 size: 14 residues. Germline CDR1 reads MNHNS; CDR2 reads SASEGT. V trimming: 6 bases; J trimming: 6 bases; junction bases outside the gene matches: 6. The CDR3 protein is CASRTGLAGVEQYF. The CDR3, as DNA: TGTGCCAGCAGGACGGGACTAGCGGGTGTCGAGCAGTACTTC.

The CDR3 region has the DNA TGTGCCAGCAGTTTATTAGTCGGGGAAAACATTCAGTACTTC. The encoded protein is CASSLLVGENIQYF. The V gene is TRBV27, the J gene TRBJ2-4; possible D gene TRBD2, 5 bases. V lost 1 base and J lost 5, with 9 bases in between. Germline values: CDR1 MNHEY, CDR2 SMNVEV (reference sequence). This CDR3 contains 14 residues.